The text below deals with one T cell receptor (beta chain). As yet, its antigen is unknown. These data come from a study of T cell responses to AZD1222 COVID-19 vaccine. Across the study: Samples with a second dose at about 4 or about 12 weeks were pooled together. Findings of the study overall: Possibly, clonal diversity was underestimated; donors were largely white British and included more females. Reportedly, nearly half of unique spike TCRs recognized epitopes outside B.1.351/B.1.1.7 mutations. CD4 TCRs covered the whole spike, strongest at regions 160-218 and 743-854.

J was trimmed by 9 bases and V by 5 bases; bases with no gene match: 9. This CDR3 contains 16 residues. The V gene's germline CDR1 is SGHVS and CDR2 FNYEAQ. The table came from immunoSEQ multiplex PCR; TCRdb's copy has only in-frame clones and leaves some out. Among 95,000 to 110,000 clones, 89% were seen once, and the ten largest hold over 15%. The chain is built from TRBV7-6 and TRBJ2-2; 13 bases align to TRBD2. Sequencing was performed on peripheral blood, taken on day 0 of AZD1222 vaccination. The source of this sequence is an adult in good health. The CDR3 is CASSKLAGGPHRELFF. The CDR3 DNA reads TGTGCCAGCAGCAAACTAGCGGGGGGGCCACACCGGGAGCTGTTTTTT.